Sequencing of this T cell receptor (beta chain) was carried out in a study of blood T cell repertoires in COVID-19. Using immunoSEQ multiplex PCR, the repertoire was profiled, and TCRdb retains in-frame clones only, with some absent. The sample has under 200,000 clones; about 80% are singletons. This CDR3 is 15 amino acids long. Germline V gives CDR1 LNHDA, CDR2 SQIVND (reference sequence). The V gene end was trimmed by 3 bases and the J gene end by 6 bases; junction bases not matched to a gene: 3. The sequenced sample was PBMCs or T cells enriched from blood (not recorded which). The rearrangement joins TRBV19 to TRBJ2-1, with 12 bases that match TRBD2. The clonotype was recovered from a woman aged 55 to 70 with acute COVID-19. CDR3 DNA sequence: TGTGCCAGTAGTATGAAGACTAGCGGGAGCAATGAGCAGTTCTTC. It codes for CASSMKTSGSNEQFF.